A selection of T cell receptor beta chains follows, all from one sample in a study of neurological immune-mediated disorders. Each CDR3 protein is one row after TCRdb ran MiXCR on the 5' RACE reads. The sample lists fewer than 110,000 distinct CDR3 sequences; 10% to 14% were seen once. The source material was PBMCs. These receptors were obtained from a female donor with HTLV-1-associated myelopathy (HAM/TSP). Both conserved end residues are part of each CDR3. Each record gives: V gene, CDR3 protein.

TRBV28,CASSLGLAASTDTQYF
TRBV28,CASSPIQGNGYTF
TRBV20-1,CSAAGTALHNEQFF
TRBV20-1,CSAKSAGTVIEGYTF
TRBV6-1,CASSEALFSSYEQYF
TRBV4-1,CASSQERGGDTGELFF
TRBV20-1,CSARDPRGEGETQYF
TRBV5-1,CASSPGIQETQYF
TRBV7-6,CASSLEADRTDTQYF
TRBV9,CASSYLLAGGPNNFNEQFF
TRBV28,CASSYASATTYEQYF
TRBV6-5,CASTPTSINNEQFF
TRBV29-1,CSVEDRSTANEKLFF
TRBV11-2,CASSTTGGSGELFF
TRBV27,CASSSFLPKETQYF